Reported below is one T cell receptor (beta chain). Clones were sequenced by immunoSEQ multiplex PCR, and TCRdb holds only the in-frame ones, with some missing. The sample has some 140,000 clones, about 70% seen once; the top ten hold around 13%. CDR3 length equals 13 residues. V gave up 7 bases and J gave up 3 bases; unmatched junction bases: 3. The germline V gene has CDR1 MNHNS and CDR2 SASEGT. The data belong to a study of blood T cell repertoires in COVID-19. Input material: peripheral blood. The receptor was isolated from a man older than 75 with acute or convalescent COVID-19. This chain links TRBV6-1 with TRBJ2-7; 10 bases agree with TRBD1. The CDR3 region is CASTRTGGYEQYF. CDR3 DNA: TGTGCCAGCACCCGGACAGGGGGCTACGAGCAGTACTTC.